The 9 T cell receptor beta chains below were found in one sample sequenced in a study of somatic mutations in cytotoxic T cells in rheumatoid arthritis. Clones were read by immunoSEQ multiplex PCR, and TCRdb kept only the in-frame ones, dropping some. The table has about 23,000 clones, more than 65% seen once. Sequencing was done on a sample of CD8+ T cells sorted from blood. These receptors were taken from an adult with rheumatoid arthritis.

This clone has just a few counts. The chain employs TRBV15 and TRBJ2-7, with D unresolved. Trimming took off 1 base at V and 0 bases at J, with 10 bases between the two ends. Germline V gene lookup returns CDR1 LNHNV and CDR2 YYDKDF (reference sequence). CDR3 length: 15 residues. In DNA form, the CDR3 reads TGTGCCACCAGCAGAGCGACGGTGAGCTCCTACGAGCAGTACTTC. Translated, it gives CATSRATVSSYEQYF.

By sample fraction, this clone is medium-sized (0.01 to 0.1%). The chain couples TRBV7-3 to TRBJ2-1; no firm D call. CDR3 size: 12 residues. V lost 6 bases to trimming and J lost 12 bases, with 15 bases between them. Per the germline V gene, CDR1 is SGHTA and CDR2 is FQGTGA. The CDR3 reads CASSPFGRGQFF. The CDR3 DNA follows: TGTGCCAGCAGTCCTTTTGGGCGCGGGCAGTTCTTC.

Details on this clone: The germline gene is not matched at one end of the junction; a read error may be the cause. The V gene is TRBV27, the J gene TRBJ1-5; D unclear. CDR3 size: 15 residues. Germline CDR1 MNHEY, CDR2 SMNVEV (reference sequence). The CDR3 DNA sequence: TGTGCCAGCAGTCTATCGGGCAATAGCAATCAGCCCCAGCATTTT. As protein: CASSLSGNSNQPQHF.

The chain links TRBV7-6 to TRBJ2-7; 8 bases line up with TRBD2. V lost 5 bases and J lost 5; bases outside the gene matches: 17. The CDR3 length is 17 residues. Per germline, CDR1 SGHVS and CDR2 FNYEAQ. CDR3: CASSQAGLATSRDEQYF. The CDR3 DNA follows: TGTGCCAGCAGCCAGGCCGGACTAGCTACGTCTCGGGACGAGCAGTACTTC.

The chain links TRBV7-3 to TRBJ2-1; 7 bases align to TRBD2. The trim removed 4 bases at V and 8 bases at J, leaving 14 bases unmatched. From germline, CDR1 is SGHTA and CDR2 FQGTGA. The CDR3 consists of 16 residues. The chain's CDR3 is CASSSTKAGKDDEQFF. The CDR3 DNA sequence: TGTGCCAGCAGCTCCACGAAAGCGGGGAAGGACGATGAGCAGTTCTTC.

The rearrangement joins TRBV28 to TRBJ2-4; 7 nucleotides align to TRBD1. V lost 5 bases to trimming and J lost 4 bases; unmatched junction nucleotides: 5. The CDR3 has 14 residues. Germline V gene sequence: CDR1 MDHEN, CDR2 SYDVKM. CDR3 nucleotide sequence: TGTGCCAGCAGTCCGGGACAGCTTAAAAACATTCAGTACTTC. Its translation: CASSPGQLKNIQYF.

The chain employs TRBV4-1 and TRBJ2-7; D gene ambiguous. The V and J ends lost 2 bases and 4 bases respectively, with 9 bases between them. The CDR3 sequence is 13 residues long. In germline, CDR1 is MGHRA, CDR2 YSYEKL. For the CDR3, the DNA is TGCGCCAGCAGCCAACTCCGGATGTACGAGCAGTACTTC. Its translation is CASSQLRMYEQYF.

CDR3 amino acids: CASSLGTTSYNEQFF. CDR3 sequence (DNA): TGTGCCAGCAGTTTGGGGACTACCTCCTACAATGAGCAGTTCTTC. V and J are TRBV28 and TRBJ2-1; 7 nucleotides agree with TRBD2. CDR1 is MDHEN, CDR2 SYDVKM, per germline. There are 15 residues in the CDR3. J was trimmed by 0 bases and V by 3 bases; bases with no gene match: 2.

The rearrangement links TRBV5-6 to TRBJ2-4; a possible D gene is TRBD2 (6 bases). With 5 bases removed from V and 6 bases from J, the gap between germline ends came to 24 bases. This CDR3 region has 17 residues. CDR1 SGHDT and CDR2 YYEEEE come from the germline V gene. CDR3 in amino acids: CASSITGHTGDSNIQYF. The CDR3 DNA reads as TGTGCCAGCAGTATAACCGGGCACACGGGGGATTCAAACATTCAGTACTTC.